This T cell receptor (beta chain) was sequenced for a study of blood T cell repertoires in COVID-19. Study at large: The United States, Italy and Spain were the sources of the acute and convalescent COVID-19 samples.

Authors' methods: Quantification of nucleated cells was approximated via reference gene primer amplification. TCRdb's table, derived via immunoSEQ multiplex PCR, lists solely in-frame clones and lacks some. The DNA was the basis for D and trimming; V, J and clone size are from that table. The profile covers about 70,000 clones, with about nine tenths appearing a single time and approximately 1.5% taken by the ten largest. The CDR3 loop spans 14 amino acids. Germline CDR1 and CDR2: MNHEY and SMNVEV (reference sequence). J was trimmed by 6 bases and V by 5 bases; bases with no gene match: 8. The origin of this receptor is a man in his sixties with acute or convalescent COVID-19. The chain combines TRBV27 with TRBJ2-7, with 9 bases that match TRBD1. The sequencing sample was made of peripheral blood. CDR3 DNA sequence: TGTGCCAGCAGTCCGCTCTTGACAGGGGGCGAGCAGTACTTC. Its protein is CASSPLLTGGEQYF.